This entry lists 11 T cell receptor beta chains sequenced from one sample in a study of OX40 agonist ivuxolimab in advanced cancers. This table comes from immunoSEQ multiplex PCR, and its TCRdb copy is limited to in-frame clones, with some not included. The sample has tens of thousands of clones, roughly nine tenths seen once. The specimen comprised CD4+ or CD8+ T cells sorted from blood, sampled in a trial of the OX40 agonist ivuxolimab. The receptors come from an adult with an advanced solid tumor such as melanoma, head and neck, liver or kidney cancer.

V is TRBV23-1 and J is TRBJ2-1; TRBD1 aligns across 9 bases. TRBV23-1 is known as an ORF, though its function is uncertain. CDR3 length: 15 residues. V lost 3 bases to trimming and J lost 10 bases; unmatched junction nucleotides: 10. CDR3 sequence reads: CASSHRQGEIWEQFF. The CDR3 DNA sequence: TGCGCCAGCAGTCACCGACAGGGGGAGATCTGGGAGCAGTTCTTC.

The chain uses TRBV5-6 and TRBJ1-5; maybe TRBD1 (6 bases). The CDR3 spans 14 residues. Trimming removed 3 bases from V and 4 bases from J, with 11 bases in between. Germline values: CDR1 SGHDT, CDR2 YYEEEE. The CDR3 sequence: CASSSGGGNQPQHF. CDR3 DNA sequence: TGTGCCAGCAGCTCCGGGGGCGGTAATCAGCCCCAGCATTTT.

CDR3 DNA: TGTGCCAGCAGTGCCCTGGGACGGGTCGAGCAGTACTTC. It specifies CASSALGRVEQYF. The chain employs TRBV25-1 and TRBJ2-7, with D perhaps given as TRBD1 or TRBD2 (5 bases each). Trimming removed 4 bases from V and 6 bases from J, with 13 bases in between. Looked up from germline, CDR1 is MGHDK and CDR2 is SYGVNS. This CDR3 region has 13 residues.

The chain employs TRBV5-8 and TRBJ2-7; D gene ambiguous. In germline, CDR1 is SGHTS, CDR2 YDEGEE. Trimming removed 4 bases from V and 0 bases from J, with 11 bases in between. CDR3 size: 14 residues. CDR3 protein: CASSPGPSSYEQYF. The CDR3 DNA sequence: TGTGCCAGCAGCCCGGGTCCCAGCTCCTACGAGCAGTACTTC.

V usage is TRBV6-5 and J usage is TRBJ2-2; tentative D call: TRBD1 (5 bases). Germline V CDR1 and CDR2: MNHEY, SVGAGI. V was pared by 6 bases and J by 6 bases, with 11 bases between. The CDR3 is 13 amino acids. This chain's CDR3 is CASRTLGAGELFF. In nucleotides, the CDR3 is TGTGCCAGCAGAACCCTAGGGGCCGGGGAGCTGTTTTTT.

This sequence joins TRBV7-2 and TRBJ2-3, with D unresolved. Germline loops: CDR1 SGHTA, CDR2 FQGNSA. V dropped 0 bases and J dropped 4 bases, with 5 bases sitting between them. This CDR3 is built from 13 residues. Written as DNA, the CDR3 is TGTGCCAGCAGCTTAGCCGTTCCAGATACGCAGTATTTT. It encodes CASSLAVPDTQYF.

V usage is TRBV9 and J usage is TRBJ1-2; 7 nucleotides match TRBD1. V lost 3 bases to trimming and J lost 6 bases; unmatched junction nucleotides: 8. CDR3 length: 14 residues. Germline V CDR1 and CDR2: SGDLS, YYNGEE. The CDR3 DNA is TGTGCCAGCAGCGGAAGACAGGGACGGAATGGCTACACCTTC. Protein product: CASSGRQGRNGYTF.

The chain has TRBV19 and TRBJ2-1; 8 bases agree with TRBD2. Germline-derived CDR1 and CDR2 are LNHDA and SQIVND (reference sequence). V trimming: 7 bases; J trimming: 9 bases; junction bases outside the gene matches: 11. CDR3 length equals 14 residues. The CDR3 loop reads CASNPGLDGSEQFF. Written as DNA, the CDR3 is TGTGCCAGTAACCCGGGACTAGATGGTAGTGAGCAGTTCTTC.

This clone has just a few counts. V and J are TRBV6-4 and TRBJ2-3; 8 nucleotides match TRBD2. Losses at the gene ends were 3 bases for V and 2 bases for J; bases not matched to a gene: 1. Germline V CDR1 and CDR2: MRHNA, SNTAGT. This CDR3 is built from 14 residues. The DNA for the CDR3 is TGTGCCAGCAGTGAGACTAGCGACACAGATACGCAGTATTTT. Translated, it gives CASSETSDTDTQYF.

J is TRBJ2-2 and V is TRBV19; perhaps TRBD1 as D (5 bases). CDR1 and CDR2 from the germline V gene are LNHDA and SQIVND (reference sequence). The CDR3 has 15 residues. V was cut by 4 bases and J by 6 bases, with 15 bases left in between. The CDR3 nucleotides are TGTGCCAGTAGTAAGGGTCAGGGATTTCCCGGGGAGCTGTTTTTT. Translation: CASSKGQGFPGELFF. The full variable domain, rest sourced from reference TRBV19 and TRBJ2-2, is DGGITQSPKYLFRKEGQNVTLSCEQNLNHDAMYWYRQDPGQGLRLIYYSQIVNDFQKGDIAEGYSVSREKKESFPLTVTSAQKNPTAFYLCASSKGQGFPGELFFGEGSRLTVL.

The chain employs TRBV4-1 and TRBJ1-2; D is ambiguous. The CDR3 length is 15 residues. CDR1 and CDR2 (germline): MGHRA, YSYEKL. Trimming cost V 3 bases and J 5 bases, with 16 bases left between them. The CDR3 nucleotides read TGCGCCAGCAGCCATAAGTTCGAGGCTGTGTATGGCTACACCTTC. Its translation is CASSHKFEAVYGYTF.